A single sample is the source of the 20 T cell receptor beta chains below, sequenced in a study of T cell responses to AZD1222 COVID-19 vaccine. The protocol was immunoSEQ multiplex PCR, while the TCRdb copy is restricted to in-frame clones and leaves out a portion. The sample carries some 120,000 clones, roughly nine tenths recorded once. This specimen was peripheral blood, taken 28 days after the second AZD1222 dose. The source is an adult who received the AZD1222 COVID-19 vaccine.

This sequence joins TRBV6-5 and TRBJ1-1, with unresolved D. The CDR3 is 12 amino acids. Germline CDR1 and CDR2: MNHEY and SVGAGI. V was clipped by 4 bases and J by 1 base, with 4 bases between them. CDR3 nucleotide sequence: TGTGCCAGCAGTTGGGGGAACACTGAAGCTTTCTTT. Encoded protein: CASSWGNTEAFF.

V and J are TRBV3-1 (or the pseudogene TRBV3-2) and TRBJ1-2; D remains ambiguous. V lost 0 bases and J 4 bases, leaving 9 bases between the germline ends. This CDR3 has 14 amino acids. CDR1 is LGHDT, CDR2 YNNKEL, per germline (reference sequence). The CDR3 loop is CASSQDGVFYGYTF. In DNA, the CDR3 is TGTGCCAGCAGCCAAGATGGGGTATTCTATGGCTACACCTTC.

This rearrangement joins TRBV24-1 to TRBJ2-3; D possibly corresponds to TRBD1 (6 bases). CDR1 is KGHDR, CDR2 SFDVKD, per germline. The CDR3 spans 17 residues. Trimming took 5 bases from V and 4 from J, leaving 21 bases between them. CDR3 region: CATSGKHLAGVADTQYF. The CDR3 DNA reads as TGTGCCACCAGTGGTAAGCATCTGGCAGGGGTCGCAGATACGCAGTATTTT.

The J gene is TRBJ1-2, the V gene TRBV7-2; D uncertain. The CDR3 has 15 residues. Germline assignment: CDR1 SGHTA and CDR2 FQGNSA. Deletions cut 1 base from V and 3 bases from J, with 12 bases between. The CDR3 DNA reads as TGTGCCAGCAGCTTAGAAAGGGCAGGCTACTATGGCTACACCTTC. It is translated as CASSLERAGYYGYTF. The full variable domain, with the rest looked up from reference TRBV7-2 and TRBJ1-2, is GAGVSQSPSNKVTEKGKDVELRCDPISGHTALYWYRQSLGQGLEFLIYFQGNSAPDKSGLPSDRFSAERTGGSVSTLTIQRTQQEDSAVYLCASSLERAGYYGYTFGSGTRLTVV.

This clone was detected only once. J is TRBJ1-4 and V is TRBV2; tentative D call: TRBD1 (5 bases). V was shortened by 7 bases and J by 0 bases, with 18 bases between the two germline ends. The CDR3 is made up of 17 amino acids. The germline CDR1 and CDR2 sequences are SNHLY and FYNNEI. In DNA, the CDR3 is TGTGCCAGCAACCGGGACGGCCTATATGCAACTAATGAAAAACTGTTTTTT. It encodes CASNRDGLYATNEKLFF.

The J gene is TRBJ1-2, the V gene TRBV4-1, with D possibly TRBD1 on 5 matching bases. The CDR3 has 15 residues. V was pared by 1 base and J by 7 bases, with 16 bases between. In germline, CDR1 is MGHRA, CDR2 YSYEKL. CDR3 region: CASSQVSGQGGGYTF. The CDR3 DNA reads TGCGCCAGCAGCCAAGTCTCAGGGCAGGGTGGTGGCTACACCTTC.

The CDR3 coding sequence is TGCGCCAGCAGCGATCCCACAGTTAACACTGAAGCTTTCTTT. This sequence encodes CASSDPTVNTEAFF. The genes are TRBV5-1 and TRBJ1-1; D is undetermined. This CDR3 is 14 amino acids long. Germline CDR1 SGHRS, CDR2 YFSETQ. V dropped 4 bases and J dropped 2 bases, with 12 bases sitting between them. Drawing the rest from reference TRBV5-1 and TRBJ1-1, the complete variable domain is KAGVTQTPRYLIKTRGQQVTLSCSPISGHRSVSWYQQTPGQGLQFLFEYFSETQRNKGNFPGRFSGRQFSNSRSEMNVSTLELGDSALYLCASSDPTVNTEAFFGQGTRLTVV.

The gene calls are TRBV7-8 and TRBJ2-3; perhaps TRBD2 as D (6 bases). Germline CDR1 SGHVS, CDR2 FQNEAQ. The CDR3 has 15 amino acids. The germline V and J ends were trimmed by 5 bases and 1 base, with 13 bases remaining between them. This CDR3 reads CASSPQPGGTDTQYF. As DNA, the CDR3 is TGTGCCAGCAGCCCCCAGCCGGGAGGCACAGATACGCAGTATTTT.

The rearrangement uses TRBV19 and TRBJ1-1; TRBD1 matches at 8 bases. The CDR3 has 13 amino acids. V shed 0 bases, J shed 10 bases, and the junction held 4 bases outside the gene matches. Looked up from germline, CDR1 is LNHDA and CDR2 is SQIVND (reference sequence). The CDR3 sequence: CASSIDSRGRAFF. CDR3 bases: TGTGCCAGTAGTATAGATAGCAGGGGGCGAGCTTTCTTT.

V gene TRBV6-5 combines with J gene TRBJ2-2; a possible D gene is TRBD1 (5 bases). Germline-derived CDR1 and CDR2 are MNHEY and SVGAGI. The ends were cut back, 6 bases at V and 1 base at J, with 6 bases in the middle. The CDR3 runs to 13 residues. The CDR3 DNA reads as TGTGCCAGCAGGACAGTGAACACCGGGGAGCTGTTTTTT. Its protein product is CASRTVNTGELFF.

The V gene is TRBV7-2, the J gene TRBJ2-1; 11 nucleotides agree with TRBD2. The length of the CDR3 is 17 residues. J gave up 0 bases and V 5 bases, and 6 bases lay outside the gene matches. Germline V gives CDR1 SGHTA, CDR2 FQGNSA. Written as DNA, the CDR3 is TGTGCCAGCAGCCGGACTAGCGGGCGGTCCTCCTACAATGAGCAGTTCTTC. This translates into CASSRTSGRSSYNEQFF.

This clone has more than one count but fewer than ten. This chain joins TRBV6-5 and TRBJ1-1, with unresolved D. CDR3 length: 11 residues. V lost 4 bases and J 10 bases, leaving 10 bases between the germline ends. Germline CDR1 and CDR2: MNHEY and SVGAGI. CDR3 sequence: CASSSGRGAFF. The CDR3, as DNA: TGTGCCAGCAGTTCAGGTCGGGGAGCTTTCTTT.

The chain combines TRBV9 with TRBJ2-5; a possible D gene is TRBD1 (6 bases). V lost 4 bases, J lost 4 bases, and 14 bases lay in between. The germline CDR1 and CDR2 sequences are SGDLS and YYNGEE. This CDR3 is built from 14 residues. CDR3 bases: TGTGCCAGCAGCCCGTACAGGGAAGGAGAGACCCAGTACTTC. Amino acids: CASSPYREGETQYF.

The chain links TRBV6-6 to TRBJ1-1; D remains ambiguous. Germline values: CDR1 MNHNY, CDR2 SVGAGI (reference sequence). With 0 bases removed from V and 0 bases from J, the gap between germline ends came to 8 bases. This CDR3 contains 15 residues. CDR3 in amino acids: CASSYSMPVNTEAFF. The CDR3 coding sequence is TGTGCCAGCAGTTACTCCATGCCAGTGAACACTGAAGCTTTCTTT.

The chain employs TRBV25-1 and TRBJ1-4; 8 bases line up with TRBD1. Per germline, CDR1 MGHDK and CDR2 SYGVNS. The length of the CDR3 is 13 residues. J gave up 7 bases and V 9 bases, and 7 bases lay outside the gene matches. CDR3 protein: CASSWTGLEKLFF. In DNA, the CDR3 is TGTGCCAGTTCCTGGACAGGGCTTGAAAAACTGTTTTTT.

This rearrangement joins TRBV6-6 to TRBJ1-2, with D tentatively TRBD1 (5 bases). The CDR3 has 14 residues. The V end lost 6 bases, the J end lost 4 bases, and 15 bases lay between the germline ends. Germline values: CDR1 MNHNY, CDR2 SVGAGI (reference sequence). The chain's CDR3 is CASRTPGQSYGYTF. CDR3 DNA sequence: TGTGCCAGCAGAACTCCGGGGCAGAGCTATGGCTACACCTTC.

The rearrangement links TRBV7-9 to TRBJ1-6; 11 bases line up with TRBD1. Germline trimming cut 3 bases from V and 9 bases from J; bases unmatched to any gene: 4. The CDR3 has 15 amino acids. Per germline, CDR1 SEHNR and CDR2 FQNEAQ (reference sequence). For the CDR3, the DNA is TGTGCCAGCAGCTTGGGGACAGGGGGTGGTTCACCCCTCCACTTT. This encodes CASSLGTGGGSPLHF.

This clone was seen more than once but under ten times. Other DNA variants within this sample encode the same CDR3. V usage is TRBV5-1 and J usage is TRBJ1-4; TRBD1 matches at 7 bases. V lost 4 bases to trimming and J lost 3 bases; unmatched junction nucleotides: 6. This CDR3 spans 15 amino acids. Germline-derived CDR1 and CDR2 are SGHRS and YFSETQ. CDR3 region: CASSSEGAANEKLFF. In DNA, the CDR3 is TGCGCCAGCAGCAGCGAGGGGGCTGCTAATGAAAAACTGTTTTTT. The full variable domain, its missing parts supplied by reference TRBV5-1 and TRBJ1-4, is KAGVTQTPRYLIKTRGQQVTLSCSPISGHRSVSWYQQTPGQGLQFLFEYFSETQRNKGNFPGRFSGRQFSNSRSEMNVSTLELGDSALYLCASSSEGAANEKLFFGSGTQLSVL.

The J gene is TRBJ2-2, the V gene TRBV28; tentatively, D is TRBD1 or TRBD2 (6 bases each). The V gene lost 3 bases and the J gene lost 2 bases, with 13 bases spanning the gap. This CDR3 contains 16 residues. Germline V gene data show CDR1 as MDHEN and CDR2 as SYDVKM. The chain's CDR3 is CASSFPWGANTGELFF. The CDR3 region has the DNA TGTGCCAGCAGTTTTCCTTGGGGGGCCAACACCGGGGAGCTGTTTTTT.

CDR3 amino acids: CASSSSGTGEETQYF. CDR3 coding DNA: TGTGCCAGCAGTTCCTCCGGGACAGGGGAAGAGACCCAGTACTTC. V is TRBV28 and J is TRBJ2-5; TRBD1 aligns across 10 bases. CDR1 and CDR2 (germline): MDHEN, SYDVKM. After removal of 4 bases from V and 3 bases from J, the junction contained 5 bases not matched to a gene. The CDR3 has 15 amino acids.